This is a list of T cell receptor beta chains from one sample in a study of Graves' ophthalmopathy and Graves' hyperthyroidism. TCRdb re-analysed the multiplex PCR reads in MiXCR, keeping a single row per CDR3 protein. The sample lists about 230,000 distinct CDR3 sequences, 40% to 50% seen once, with around half in the top ten. Sequenced sample: peripheral blood. These receptors all come from an adult man with Graves' ophthalmopathy. CDR3s include the opening cysteine and the closing phenylalanine or tryptophan. D genes are given only for firm matches. Size is omitted from some rows. Given values are once, few, many or a class for expanded clones.

abundance,j_gene,d_gene,v_gene,CDR3aa,CDR3nt
many,TRBJ1-1,.,TRBV7-2,CASSLAPNTEAFF,TGTGCCAGCAGCTTAGCCCCGAACACTGAAGCTTTCTTT
.,TRBJ2-5,.,TRBV20-1,CSAGVETQYF,TGCAGTGCAGGGGTAGAGACCCAGTACTTC
few,TRBJ2-7,.,TRBV20-1,CSASGLTGEEQYF,TGCAGTGCTAGCGGTCTGACAGGAGAAGAGCAGTACTTC
.,TRBJ1-5,.,TRBV20-1,CSASYVGGNQPQHF,TGCAGTGCTAGTTATGTTGGGGGGAATCAGCCCCAGCATTTT
many,TRBJ2-7,TRBD1,TRBV10-3,CAISDPLGQGSEQYF,TGTGCCATCAGTGACCCCCTTGGACAGGGGTCCGAGCAGTACTTC
few,TRBJ1-2,TRBD1,TRBV20-1,CSARGSGQGGIYGYTF,TGCAGTGCTAGAGGTTCAGGACAGGGGGGTATCTATGGCTACACCTTC
.,TRBJ1-6,.,TRBV12-3/TRBV12-4,CASSLAGRNGNSPLHF,TGTGCCAGCAGTTTAGCGGGACGGAATGGTAATTCACCCCTCCACTTT
few,TRBJ2-7,.,TRBV7-2,CASSSYAGALGEQYF,TGTGCCAGCAGCTCCTACGCGGGGGCCCTGGGCGAGCAGTACTTC
.,TRBJ2-7,.,TRBV7-8,CASSLEVAASYEQYF,TGTGCCAGCAGCTTAGAGGTCGCAGCCTCCTACGAGCAGTACTTC
.,TRBJ1-4,.,TRBV2,CATTLGQRKNEKLFF,TGTGCCACCACGTTGGGACAAAGGAAAAATGAAAAACTGTTTTTT
.,TRBJ2-5,.,TRBV2,CASREGFETQYF,TGTGCCAGCAGAGAAGGTTTTGAGACCCAGTACTTC
.,TRBJ1-1,TRBD1,TRBV19,CASSRGQASGTEAFF,TGTGCCAGTTCCCGAGGACAGGCTTCGGGGACTGAAGCTTTCTTT
.,TRBJ2-5,.,TRBV19,CASSPSGRGLGTQYF,TGTGCCAGTAGCCCCTCGGGACGGGGGTTGGGGACCCAGTACTTC
.,TRBJ2-5,TRBD2,TRBV10-3,CASQRERDLRTQYF,TGTGCCAGTCAGCGGGAGAGGGACCTGAGGACCCAGTACTTC
.,TRBJ2-2,.,TRBV5-1,CASSRTVKGRENTGELFF,TGCGCCAGCAGCCGTACCGTTAAAGGACGGGAGAACACCGGGGAGCTGTTTTTT
.,TRBJ1-5,.,TRBV11-2,CASSLGGWGWDSNQPQHF,TGTGCCAGCAGCTTAGGTGGCTGGGGATGGGATAGCAATCAGCCCCAGCATTTT
.,TRBJ2-7,.,TRBV2,CASSPWGGQLLEQYF,TGTGCCAGCAGCCCCTGGGGGGGACAACTTCTGGAGCAGTACTTC
few,TRBJ1-3,TRBD1,TRBV20-1,CSARLQGPGNTIYF,TGCAGTGCTAGGCTACAGGGGCCTGGAAACACCATATATTTT
few,TRBJ2-5,.,TRBV9,CASSAYREETQYF,TGTGCCAGCAGCGCCTACAGGGAGGAGACCCAGTACTTC
many,TRBJ2-3,.,TRBV2,CASSEDRGDTQYF,TGTGCCAGCAGTGAAGATCGGGGAGATACGCAGTATTTT
.,TRBJ2-7,TRBD2,TRBV14,CASSQGLAVSYEQYF,TGTGCCAGCAGCCAAGGACTAGCGGTCTCCTACGAGCAGTACTTC
few,TRBJ1-1,.,TRBV5-1,CASSLGTNINTEAFF,TGCGCCAGCAGCTTGGGGACAAACATAAACACTGAAGCTTTCTTT
few,TRBJ2-7,TRBD1,TRBV7-3,CASSEGQGDEQYF,TGTGCCAGCAGCGAGGGACAGGGCGACGAGCAGTACTTC